This is a list of T cell receptor beta chains from one sample in a study of human T cells and chemical hapten exposure. TCRdb itself ran the RACE reads through MiXCR, one entry per CDR3 protein. The sample has roughly 260,000 distinct CDR3 sequences; more than 6.5% are singletons. Specimen: whole blood, collected in connection with sensitization to the hapten diphenylcyclopropenone (DPC). All receptors come from a woman aged 40 to 50 with alopecia areata. Some clones in this sample may be carry-over from other donors' samples. Each CDR3 is given with its conserved first and last residue. A D gene is named only where the DNA matches it firmly. Some rows have no size entry. The others give once, few or many, or a class for an expanded clone.

>TRBV4-2|-|TRBJ2-4|-
TGTGCCAGCAGCCAAGATCTAGCTAGCCCCACTGCCAAAAACATTCAGTACTTC
CASSQDLASPTAKNIQYF
>TRBV27|-|TRBJ1-5|few
TGTGCCAGCAGTTCCTACCAGGGAGTCAAGCAGCCCCAGCATTTT
CASSSYQGVKQPQHF
>TRBV20-1|-|TRBJ1-5|-
TGCAGTGCTAGAGACAACAATCAGCCCCAGCATTTT
CSARDNNQPQHF
>TRBV6-6|TRBD1|TRBJ2-5|few
TGTGCCAGCTGTGGGACAGGGGGGCAAGAGACCCAGTACTTC
CASCGTGGQETQYF
>TRBV20-1|TRBD1|TRBJ1-2|-
TGCAGTGCTAGGGGCTCCGGGACAGCATATGGCTACACCTTC
CSARGSGTAYGYTF
>TRBV20-1|-|TRBJ1-1|-
TGCAGTGCTAGAGATTCTACCTACACTGAAGCTTTCTTT
CSARDSTYTEAFF
>TRBV5-1|-|TRBJ2-1|-
TGCGCCAGCAGCTTGGAATCTAGCGCCCTTGGGAATGAGCAGTTCTTC
CASSLESSALGNEQFF
>TRBV28|-|TRBJ2-5|many
TGTGCCAGCAGCCCCCTGTTACGGCTTCAAGAGACCCAGTACTTC
CASSPLLRLQETQYF
>TRBV5-4|-|TRBJ2-6|-
TGTGCCAGCAGCTTGCCAGGGTCTTTGGCCAACGTCCTGACTTTC
CASSLPGSLANVLTF
>TRBV20-1|-|TRBJ2-3|-
TGCAGTGCTAGCGTCCCCCCTACGCAGTATTTT
CSASVPPTQYF
>TRBV20-1|-|TRBJ2-7|-
TGCAGTGCTAGCTCAAGCTCCTACGAGCAGTACTTC
CSASSSSYEQYF
>TRBV6-6|TRBD2|TRBJ2-2|-
TGTGCCAGCAGCCCCAGTGGGACTAGCGGTGCGCGCGAGCTGTTTTTT
CASSPSGTSGARELFF